Below are 3 T cell receptor beta chains sequenced from a single sample in a study of regulatory dendritic cells for organ transplantation. Sorted T cells were CFSE-labeled and cultured 5 days with allogeneic regulatory or mature dendritic cells at 1:10. What these receptors recognize is not known. The protocol was immunoSEQ multiplex PCR, while the TCRdb copy is restricted to in-frame clones and leaves out a portion. The sample contains roughly 23,000 clones, 85% of which appear only once. The specimen was naive CD4+ T cells from blood cultured with dendritic cells. Subset: CD45RA+ naive T cells. These receptors originate from a human donor in good health.

J is TRBJ1-2 and V is TRBV4-2, with 9 nucleotides matching TRBD1. There are 14 residues in the CDR3. Germline CDR1 is LGHNA and CDR2 is YNFKEQ. The V segment lost 7 bases and the J segment 1 base; nucleotides outside the gene matches: 4. As DNA, the CDR3 is TGTGCCAGCACGGGGACAGGGTATAACTATGGCTACACCTTC. It is translated as CASTGTGYNYGYTF.

This chain uses TRBV11-2 with TRBJ2-7; 12 bases agree with TRBD2. Losses at the gene ends were 4 bases for V and 5 bases for J; bases not matched to a gene: 9. The germline gives CDR1 SGHAT, CDR2 FQNNGV. This CDR3 has 16 amino acids. The CDR3 DNA sequence: TGTGCCAGCAGCTCGAGACTAGCGGGAGAAACCCACGAGCAGTACTTC. The encoded protein is CASSSRLAGETHEQYF.

The V call is TRBV12-5, the J call TRBJ2-7, with D perhaps TRBD2 (7 bases). V was trimmed by 0 bases and J by 3 bases, leaving 15 bases between them. The CDR3 is made up of 16 amino acids. The germline gives CDR1 LGHNT, CDR2 FRNRAP. The CDR3 DNA is TGTGCTAGTGGTTTGGTAGTCACAGGGAGGGTCTACGAGCAGTACTTC. Amino acid sequence: CASGLVVTGRVYEQYF.